A single T cell receptor beta chain is shown here with its context. The target antigen is unknown. The data belong to a study of PD-1 blockade in classical Hodgkin lymphoma. Whole-study findings and limits: Complete responders entered with baseline diversity on par with newly diagnosed patients, the results showed. By C4D1, CD4+ diversity increased significantly, especially in complete responders. In newly diagnosed patients, baseline TCR diversity was reportedly below that of healthy donors.

Assay: immunoSEQ multiplex PCR; the TCRdb copy retains only in-frame clones and omits some. Among around 19,000 clones listed, over 70% were seen once. Trimming left V 5 bases short and J 3 bases short, with 11 bases between. The CDR3 covers 13 residues. Germline CDR1 is MNHEY and CDR2 is SMNVEV (reference sequence). The time point is: cycle 4 day 1 (C4D1), after 6 weeks of nivolumab. Relapses following autologous stem cell transplantation were seen in all patients, with brentuximab vedotin exposure varying. The TCR was taken from a human donor with classical Hodgkin lymphoma. Here the sequenced sample was peripheral blood mononuclear cells (PBMCs), taken before the fourth cycle of nivolumab. This chain joins TRBV27 and TRBJ2-7; D ambiguous. CDR3 amino acids: CASSRTRYYEQYF. In DNA, the CDR3 is TGTGCCAGCAGTCGAACACGTTACTACGAGCAGTACTTC.